Presented here are 5 T cell receptor beta chains from one specimen sequenced in a study of long-term antiretroviral therapy in people with HIV (dated by TCRdb to 2021 to 2024). The immunoSEQ hsTCRB v3.0 assay was used at survey level resolution to sequence the TRB variable region. What TCRdb holds here is the immuneACCESS table cut down to in-frame rearrangements. Part of the clones is not present; checked against another copy, under half of the missing clones reflect an unresolved V gene, and the others are unexplained. This sample is represented by 12,000 to 15,000 clones; 80% of them were singletons. 13% of the sample is taken by the ten largest. The sample in question was unsorted PBMCs, obtained 3.2 years before starting antiretroviral therapy. These receptors were taken from a middle-aged man with HIV.

The chain has TRBV9 and TRBJ2-7, with a weak D call TRBD2 (5 bases). CDR1 SGDLS and CDR2 YYNGEE come from the germline V gene. The CDR3 loop spans 11 amino acids. V gave up 4 bases and J gave up 7 bases, with 9 bases separating them. The CDR3 DNA sequence: TGTGCCAGCAGCCCCGGGGAGGAGCAGTACTTC. Translating it yields CASSPGEEQYF. Full variable domain (remainder filled in from reference TRBV9 and TRBJ2-7): DSGVTQTPKHLITATGQRVTLRCSPRSGDLSVYWYQQSLDQGLQFLIQYYNGEERAKGNILERFSAQQFPDLHSELNLSSLELGDSALYFCASSPGEEQYFGPGTRLTVT.

This chain connects TRBV6-5 to TRBJ1-5; TRBD1 is a possible D gene (5 bases). Germline-derived CDR1 and CDR2 are MNHEY and SVGAGI. This CDR3 contains 12 residues. V was pared by 5 bases and J by 5 bases, with 7 bases between. CDR3 nucleotide sequence: TGTGCCAGCAGTACAGGAGATCAGCCCCAGCATTTT. Protein sequence: CASSTGDQPQHF.

This chain uses TRBV7-9 with TRBJ2-3; D unresolved. The CDR3 totals 12 residues. The V gene's germline CDR1 is SEHNR and CDR2 FQNEAQ (reference sequence). V was pared by 4 bases and J by 2 bases, with 4 bases between. Written as DNA, the CDR3 is TGTGCCAGCAGCTCGAACACAGATACGCAGTATTTT. It is translated as CASSSNTDTQYF.

The V gene is TRBV5-6, the J gene TRBJ2-7, with 7 nucleotides matching TRBD1. Germline V gives CDR1 SGHDT, CDR2 YYEEEE. Trimming cost V 4 bases and J 3 bases; bases outside gene matches: 10. CDR3 length: 15 amino acids. In DNA, the CDR3 is TGTGCCAGCAGCCGAAGGACAGGTGTGAGCTACGAGCAGTACTTC. Protein sequence: CASSRRTGVSYEQYF.

The CDR3 protein is CASKSLGGGAETQYF. For the CDR3, the DNA is TGTGCCAGTAAATCCCTTGGCGGGGGGGCAGAGACCCAGTACTTC. The chain has TRBV19 and TRBJ2-5, with 9 bases matching TRBD2. The ends lost 7 bases at V and 4 bases at J; junction bases unmatched: 10. The length of the CDR3 is 15 residues. Germline values: CDR1 LNHDA, CDR2 SQIVND (reference sequence).